The rows below give T cell receptor beta chains drawn from one sample of a study of blood T cells in healthy people across ages. TCRdb used MiXCR to reprocess the 5' RACE reads, holding one entry per CDR3 protein. The sample yields hundreds of thousands of distinct CDR3 sequences, about 30% seen once. The sequenced sample consisted of blood. The source of these receptors is a woman over 75 in good health. Both conserved end residues are part of each CDR3. A D gene is named only where the DNA matches it firmly. Size values are once, few and many counts, or a class for expanded clones, and some rows have none.

d_call clone_size cdr3_length j_call v_call cdr3_nt cdr3_aa
TRBD2 few 17 TRBJ2-3 TRBV20-1 TGCAGTGCTAGAGTTGGACTAGCGGGGGGGAGGGCAGATACGCAGTATTTT CSARVGLAGGRADTQYF
NA NA 14 TRBJ2-3 TRBV15 TGTGCCACCAGCACGGACCTCATTACAGATACGCAGTATTTT CATSTDLITDTQYF
TRBD2 many 13 TRBJ2-7 TRBV6-1 TGTGCCAGCAGTGAGGGACTAGCGCTGGAGCAGTACTTC CASSEGLALEQYF
NA NA 16 TRBJ1-4 TRBV4-1 TGCGCCAGCAGAAGGCCGGGCTCAGGGGAGAATGAAAAACTGTTTTTT CASRRPGSGENEKLFF
TRBD1 few 14 TRBJ1-4 TRBV7-6 TGTGCCAGCAGCGCGGGACAGGCTAATGAAAAACTGTTTTTT CASSAGQANEKLFF
NA many 15 TRBJ1-5 TRBV7-2 TGTGCCAGCAGCTTAGATCGGATGAGCAATCAGCCCCAGCATTTT CASSLDRMSNQPQHF
NA NA 14 TRBJ1-1 TRBV5-1 TGCGCCAGCAGCTTAGGACGGTCGGGCACTGAAGCTTTCTTT CASSLGRSGTEAFF
NA NA 13 TRBJ2-5 TRBV30 TGTGCCTGGAGTGCGGGTACACGAGAGACCCAGTACTTC CAWSAGTRETQYF
NA NA 15 TRBJ2-3 TRBV5-1 TGCGCCAGCAGCCTGGACGGGGAAGGGTCAGATACGCAGTGTTTT CASSLDGEGSDTQCF
NA many 12 TRBJ2-5 TRBV18 TGTGCCAGTAGCCCGACGGGAGAGACCCAGTACTTC CASSPTGETQYF
NA many 15 TRBJ2-7 TRBV9 TGTGCCAGCAGCGTAGCTGGCTCCACCATCTACGAGCAGTACTTC CASSVAGSTIYEQYF
NA NA 14 TRBJ2-5 TRBV7-2 TGTGCCAGCAGCTTACAGGCCAGGCGGGAGACCCAGTACTTC CASSLQARRETQYF
NA many 11 TRBJ2-7 TRBV29-1 TGCAGCGTTGTACGGGACTACGAGCAGTACTTC CSVVRDYEQYF
NA many 11 TRBJ2-3 TRBV20-1 TGCAGTGCTAGGATTAAAGATACGCAGTATTTT CSARIKDTQYF
TRBD1 NA 16 TRBJ2-7 TRBV6-2/TRBV6-3 TGTGCCAGCAGTTACAGGGGGACAGGGCCTTCCTACGAGCAGTACTTC CASSYRGTGPSYEQYF
NA NA 15 TRBJ2-2 TRBV6-1 TGTGCCAGCAGTGAACTGGGCGGAAACACCGGGGAGCTGTTTTTT CASSELGGNTGELFF
NA NA 16 TRBJ2-7 TRBV28 TGTGCCAGCAGTCCCCCGGGTGAAAGGTTGGCCTACGAGCAGTACTTC CASSPPGERLAYEQYF
NA NA 12 TRBJ2-4 TRBV12-3/TRBV12-4 TGTGCCAGCAGTACCCGGGACAATGAGCAGTACTTC CASSTRDNEQYF
TRBD2 NA 20 TRBJ2-7 TRBV20-1 TGCAGCGCTAGAGATCTCTGGGGGACTAGCCGAAAAAGCTCCTACAATGAGCAGTACTTC CSARDLWGTSRKSSYNEQYF
TRBD2 many 17 TRBJ2-5 TRBV29-1 TGCAGCGGCCGAGGGACTAGCGGGGGGGCCCATCCATCGACCCAGTACTTC CSGRGTSGGAHPSTQYF
NA many 12 TRBJ2-2 TRBV10-3 TGTGCCATCAGTGACCAGACCGGGGAGCTGTTTTTT CAISDQTGELFF
NA NA 18 TRBJ1-5 TRBV21-1 TGTGCCAGCAGCCCCGGACCCCATCGGTGGGGTAGCAATCAGCCCCAGCATTTT CASSPGPHRWGSNQPQHF
TRBD1 once 13 TRBJ1-2 TRBV20-1 TGCAGTGCTCTGGGACAGGGGGCCTTTGGCTACACCTTC CSALGQGAFGYTF
TRBD1 many 16 TRBJ2-3 TRBV4-1 TGCGCCAGCAGCCAGCTGACAGGGGCTGGTACAGATACGCAGTATTTT CASSQLTGAGTDTQYF
NA many 16 TRBJ1-2 TRBV7-2 TGTGCCAGCAGCTTAGGGACCACGCCCGAACGAGGAGGCTACACCTTC CASSLGTTPERGGYTF
TRBD2 many 17 TRBJ2-7 TRBV6-2/TRBV6-3 TGTGCCAGCAGCTCCCCCCTGGCGGGGGGCCACTCCTACGAGCAGTACTTC CASSSPLAGGHSYEQYF
TRBD2 many 16 TRBJ2-5 TRBV12-3/TRBV12-4 TGTGCCAGCAGTTTGGGAAGACTAGCGGGGGGGGAGACCCAGTACTTC CASSLGRLAGGETQYF
NA NA 16 TRBJ2-3 TRBV9 TGTGCCAGCAGCGGGGGGGAGGGGGGAGGCACAGATACGCAGTATTTT CASSGGEGGGTDTQYF
NA few 15 TRBJ2-2 TRBV2 TGTGCCAGCAGTGAATTGACGGGGAACACCGGGGAGCTGTTTTTT CASSELTGNTGELFF
TRBD1 NA 16 TRBJ2-5 TRBV29-1 TGCAGCGTTGAAGATTGGGACAGCAACCTCCAAGAGACCCAGTACTTC CSVEDWDSNLQETQYF
NA many 14 TRBJ1-5 TRBV5-5 TGTGCCAGCAGCTTGGGGTACAGGGATCAGCCCCAGCATTTT CASSLGYRDQPQHF
NA NA 15 TRBJ1-2 TRBV7-8 TGTGCCAGCAGCTTAGCCCCAGGCGTAGGTAATGGCTACACCTTC CASSLAPGVGNGYTF
NA few 15 TRBJ1-1 TRBV5-1 TGCGCCAGCAGCCGCGCGGGGCGAGGGAACACTGAAGCTTTCTTT CASSRAGRGNTEAFF
TRBD2 few 15 TRBJ2-1 TRBV6-1 TGTGCCAGCAGTGAAACTACTAGCGGAAACAATGAGCAGTTCTTC CASSETTSGNNEQFF
NA NA 15 TRBJ2-5 TRBV9 TGTGCCAGCAGCATCTCGGGACATGGAGCAAATGAGCAGTACTTC CASSISGHGANEQYF
NA many 15 TRBJ2-7 TRBV15 TGTGCCACCAGCAGAGATGCGGTCAGCTCCTACGAGCAGTACTTC CATSRDAVSSYEQYF
NA few 8 TRBJ2-4 TRBV6-5 TGTGCCAGCAGTTACGAGTACTTC CASSYEYF
NA many 14 TRBJ2-1 TRBV6-2/TRBV6-3 TGTGCCAGCAGTTACTCATGGAACAGGGATGAGCAGTTCTTC CASSYSWNRDEQFF
NA NA 11 TRBJ2-2 TRBV6-2/TRBV6-3 TGTGCCAGCAGGAAGACCGGGGAGCTGTTTTTT CASRKTGELFF
NA many 17 TRBJ2-6 TRBV2 TGTTCCTCGTTCGGGGCAGGCGAAACCTCTGGGGCCAACGTCCTGACTTTC CSSFGAGETSGANVLTF
NA many 14 TRBJ2-5 TRBV20-1 TGCAGTGCTCGCTATAGGGGCAGCCAAGAGACCCAGTACTTC CSARYRGSQETQYF
NA few 14 TRBJ1-1 TRBV10-3 TGTGCCATCAGGAGTGAAGGGGCGAACACTGAAGCTTTCTTT CAIRSEGANTEAFF
NA many 18 TRBJ2-1 TRBV18 TGTGCCAGCTCACCACGGGTGAATTCGGCAAGCTCCTACAATGAGCAGTTCTTC CASSPRVNSASSYNEQFF
NA NA 13 TRBJ2-1 TRBV5-1 TGCGCCAGCAGCCGTCAGGGAAATCATGAGCAGATCTTT CASSRQGNHEQIF
TRBD1 NA 15 TRBJ1-1 TRBV20-1 TGCAGTGCTAGACCCCTTCGACAGGGCGGCACTGAAGCTTTCTTT CSARPLRQGGTEAFF
TRBD1 many 17 TRBJ2-3 TRBV7-8 TGTGCCAGCAGCTTCCCCCGGGACAGCCGGAGCACAGATACGCAGTATTTT CASSFPRDSRSTDTQYF